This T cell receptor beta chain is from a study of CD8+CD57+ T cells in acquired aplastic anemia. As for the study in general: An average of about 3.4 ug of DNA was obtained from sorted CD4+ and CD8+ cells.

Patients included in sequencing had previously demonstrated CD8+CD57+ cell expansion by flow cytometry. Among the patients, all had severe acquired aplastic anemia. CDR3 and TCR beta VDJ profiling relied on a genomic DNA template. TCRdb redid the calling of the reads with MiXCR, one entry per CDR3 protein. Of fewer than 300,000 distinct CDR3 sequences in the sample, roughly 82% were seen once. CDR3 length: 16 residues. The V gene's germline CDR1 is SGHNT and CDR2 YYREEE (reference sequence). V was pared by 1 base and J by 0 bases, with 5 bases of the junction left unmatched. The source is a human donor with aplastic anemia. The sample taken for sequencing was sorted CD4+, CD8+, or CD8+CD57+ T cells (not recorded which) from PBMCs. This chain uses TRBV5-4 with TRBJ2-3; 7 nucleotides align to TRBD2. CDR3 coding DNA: TGTGCCAGCAGCTTGTATTCGGGGGGAAGCACAGATACGCAGTATTTT. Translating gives CASSLYSGGSTDTQYF.